The 30 T cell receptor beta chains given below trace back to one sample, sequenced in a study of OX40 agonist ivuxolimab in advanced cancers. Only in-frame clones appear in the TCRdb table, and some are missing; sequencing was by immunoSEQ multiplex PCR. Found here are tens of thousands of clones, more than 80% of them singletons; the top ten hold more than 8.5%. Here the sequenced sample was CD4+ or CD8+ T cells sorted from blood, taken in a trial of the OX40 agonist ivuxolimab. The source is an adult with an advanced solid tumor such as melanoma, head and neck, liver or kidney cancer.

The genes are TRBV6-1 and TRBJ1-5; TRBD1 agrees at 8 bases. V lost 5 bases to trimming and J lost 7 bases; unmatched junction nucleotides: 4. Per germline, CDR1 MNHNS and CDR2 SASEGT. The CDR3 is made up of 13 amino acids. CDR3 coding DNA: TGTGCCAGCAGTCCGGACAGGGAGCAGCCCCAGCATTTT. Residues: CASSPDREQPQHF.

The chain carries TRBV19 and TRBJ1-1; D gene uncertain. The CDR3 sequence is 15 residues long. Germline CDR1 and CDR2: LNHDA and SQIVND (reference sequence). V was cut by 6 bases and J by 1 base, with 15 bases left in between. The CDR3 DNA is TGTGCCAGTAGACGAAACCAACAGCGGAACACTGAAGCTTTCTTT. It encodes CASRRNQQRNTEAFF.

The V call is TRBV29-1, the J call TRBJ1-1; 7 bases agree with TRBD1. CDR1 and CDR2 from the germline V gene are SQVTM and ANQGSEA. This CDR3 has 13 amino acids. The trim removed 6 bases at V and 3 bases at J, leaving 7 bases unmatched. The CDR3 sequence is CSVGVGGDTEAFF. In DNA, the CDR3 is TGCAGCGTGGGGGTAGGGGGCGACACTGAAGCTTTCTTT.

The V gene is TRBV12-2, the J gene TRBJ2-7; the DNA was not compared with TRBD1, the D call given in the table. TRBV12-2 is a known pseudogene. The CDR3 contains 16 residues. CDR3 in DNA: TGTGCAAGTCGCTTAGTGGGGGACAGGGGTTCCTACGAGCAGTACTTC. It is translated as CASRLVGDRGSYEQYF.

CDR3 region: CSVARGGRENIQYF. The CDR3, as DNA: TGCAGCGTTGCAAGAGGGGGCAGGGAAAACATTCAGTACTTC. The V gene is TRBV29-1, the J gene TRBJ2-4, with 7 bases lining up with TRBD1. CDR3 length: 14 amino acids. The V gene's germline CDR1 is SQVTM and CDR2 ANQGSEA. With V trimmed by 4 bases and J by 5 bases, 8 bases remained unmatched.

This rearrangement joins TRBV10-3 to TRBJ2-5, with 7 bases matching TRBD1. The V gene end was trimmed by 5 bases and the J gene end by 5 bases; junction bases not matched to a gene: 5. CDR1 is ENHRY and CDR2 is SYGVKD in the germline V gene. The CDR3 covers 13 residues. Here the CDR3 reads CAISPTGRETQYF. The CDR3, as DNA: TGTGCCATCAGTCCGACAGGGCGGGAGACCCAGTACTTC.

The V gene is TRBV6-1, the J gene TRBJ1-3, with D uncertain. Germline V gene lookup returns CDR1 MNHNS and CDR2 SASEGT. This CDR3 spans 14 amino acids. V was cut by 5 bases and J by 0 bases, with 8 bases left in between. The CDR3 coding sequence is TGTGCCAGCAGTAAGGGAGGCTCTGGAAACACCATATATTTT. Amino acids: CASSKGGSGNTIYF.

The V gene is TRBV4-2, the J gene TRBJ2-2; TRBD2 matches 11 bases. Germline CDR1 is LGHNA and CDR2 is YNFKEQ. The V and J ends lost 3 bases and 6 bases, in that order; junction bases with no gene match: 9. The CDR3 is 17 residues long. CDR3 DNA: TGTGCCAGCAGCCAGTATAGCGGGGGGGCTACGTCCGGGGAGCTGTTTTTT. Amino acid sequence: CASSQYSGGATSGELFF.

The chain carries TRBV7-9 and TRBJ2-5; TRBD2 matches 8 bases. This CDR3 comprises 14 residues. Germline CDR1 is SEHNR and CDR2 is FQNEAQ (reference sequence). The J segment lost 4 bases and the V segment lost 5 bases, leaving 6 bases of the junction unmatched. In DNA form, the CDR3 reads TGTGCCAGCAGCAGCGGACTAGCCGGAGAGACCCAGTACTTC. It is translated as CASSSGLAGETQYF.

The genes are TRBV5-1 and TRBJ2-5, with 14 positions matching TRBD2. This CDR3 contains 16 residues. Germline CDR1 and CDR2: SGHRS and YFSETQ. J was trimmed by 5 bases and V by 4 bases; bases with no gene match: 7. The CDR3 DNA sequence: TGCGCCAGCAGCGCATTTGGGACTAGCGGGGGTGAGACCCAGTACTTC. This translates into CASSAFGTSGGETQYF.

Regarding this clone: At one end, the junction sequence differs from germline, possibly due to a read error. V gene TRBV5-1 combines with J gene TRBJ2-5; TRBD2 aligns across 13 bases. Germline V gene data show CDR1 as SGHRS and CDR2 as YFSETQ. The CDR3 runs to 16 residues. The CDR3 coding sequence is TGCGCCGGCAGCTCCGGACTAGCGGGGGCCATAGAGACCCAGTACTTC. The encoded protein is CAGSSGLAGAIETQYF.

The chain joins TRBV2 to TRBJ2-1, with D perhaps matching TRBD2 (7 bases). This CDR3 comprises 12 residues. Germline values: CDR1 SNHLY, CDR2 FYNNEI. V shed 6 bases and J shed 14 bases, with 17 bases lying between them. The CDR3 nucleotides are TGTGCCAGCAGCCCGACTAGGGGGGGGAAGTTCTTC. Translated: CASSPTRGGKFF.

The chain employs TRBV28 and TRBJ2-5, with D perhaps matching TRBD1 or TRBD2 (5 bases each). CDR3 length: 14 residues. The V gene's germline CDR1 is MDHEN and CDR2 SYDVKM. The V gene lost 0 bases and the J gene lost 4 bases, with 9 bases spanning the gap. The CDR3 reads CASSLWGVRETQYF. As DNA, the CDR3 is TGTGCCAGCAGTTTATGGGGGGTACGAGAGACCCAGTACTTC.

This sequence joins TRBV19 and TRBJ1-1; D remains unclear. The CDR3 loop spans 13 amino acids. CDR1 LNHDA and CDR2 SQIVND come from the germline V gene (reference sequence). The V and J ends lost 6 bases and 0 bases respectively, with 8 bases between them. The CDR3 nucleotides are TGTGCCAGTAGGGGCAACATGAACACTGAAGCTTTCTTT. It translates to CASRGNMNTEAFF.

The V and J genes are TRBV28 and TRBJ2-5; maybe TRBD1 (5 bases). Germline V gives CDR1 MDHEN, CDR2 SYDVKM. Deletions cut 6 bases from V and 0 bases from J, with 8 bases between. This CDR3 has 13 residues. This CDR3 is CASSAGYQETQYF. CDR3 nucleotides: TGTGCCAGCAGCGCAGGGTACCAAGAGACCCAGTACTTC.

V and J are TRBV2 and TRBJ2-7, with 9 bases matching TRBD1. CDR1 is SNHLY, CDR2 FYNNEI, per germline. The trim removed 0 bases at V and 4 bases at J, leaving 4 bases unmatched. The CDR3 length is 15 residues. DNA of the CDR3: TGTGCCAGCAGTGAAGCGCGAGGGACAGGGTACGAGCAGTACTTC. Translating gives CASSEARGTGYEQYF.

V usage is TRBV28 and J usage is TRBJ2-1, with 11 positions matching TRBD2. Losses at the gene ends were 5 bases for V and 3 bases for J; bases not matched to a gene: 6. The CDR3 covers 16 residues. Germline V lookup: CDR1 MDHEN, CDR2 SYDVKM. DNA for the CDR3: TGTGCCAGCAGTCTCCGGGGACTAGCGGTCTACAATGAGCAGTTCTTC. It translates to CASSLRGLAVYNEQFF.

The CDR3 sequence: CASTGLWIEQFF. Written as DNA, the CDR3 is TGTGCCAGCACAGGCCTTTGGATAGAGCAGTTCTTC. The chain joins TRBV6-1 to TRBJ2-1; D gene uncertain. Trimming cost V 7 bases and J 10 bases, with 14 bases left between them. This CDR3 has 12 residues. The V gene's germline CDR1 is MNHNS and CDR2 SASEGT.

The J gene is TRBJ1-3, the V gene TRBV2; no reliable D call. This CDR3 spans 16 amino acids. Trimming left V 2 bases short and J 0 bases short, with 11 bases between. Per the germline V gene, CDR1 is SNHLY and CDR2 is FYNNEI. The CDR3 spells CASSEPAGFSGNTIYF. In DNA, the CDR3 is TGTGCCAGCAGTGAACCGGCAGGTTTCTCTGGAAACACCATATATTTT.

The chain recombines TRBV28 with TRBJ2-5; D possibly uses TRBD1 or TRBD2 (5 bases each). Trimming stripped 3 bases from V and 9 bases from J, with 8 bases between. The CDR3 contains 11 residues. Germline CDR1 is MDHEN and CDR2 is SYDVKM. The CDR3 nucleotides read TGTGCCAGCAGTTTCGGGACCTCCCAGTACTTC. Amino acids: CASSFGTSQYF.

The chain couples TRBV5-4 to TRBJ2-2; 7 bases are shared with TRBD1. In germline, CDR1 is SGHNT, CDR2 YYREEE (reference sequence). The trim removed 9 bases at V and 2 bases at J, leaving 4 bases unmatched. CDR3 length: 13 residues. CDR3 in DNA: TGTGCCACGGGACAGCCTAACACCGGGGAGCTGTTTTTT. Translating gives CATGQPNTGELFF.

The genes are TRBV7-3 and TRBJ2-3; D is possibly TRBD2 (6 bases). V lost 6 bases to trimming and J lost 0 bases, with 10 bases between them. This CDR3 has 14 amino acids. The germline CDR1 and CDR2 sequences are SGHTA and FQGTGA. In nucleotides, the CDR3 is TGTGCCAGCAGGGCGGGGACTAGCACAGATACGCAGTATTTT. This gives the protein CASRAGTSTDTQYF.

This chain uses TRBV7-9 with TRBJ2-4; D is ambiguous. CDR1 is SEHNR, CDR2 FQNEAQ, per germline (reference sequence). This CDR3 contains 13 residues. V was shortened by 5 bases and J by 11 bases, with 16 bases between the two germline ends. The CDR3 DNA sequence: TGTGCCAGCAGCCCTCCTCGGGTTGAGGTTCAGTACTTC. This sequence encodes CASSPPRVEVQYF.

This rearrangement joins TRBV7-2 to TRBJ1-5; 8 bases fit TRBD1. Germline V gene sequence: CDR1 SGHTA, CDR2 FQGNSA. With V trimmed by 5 bases and J by 0 bases, 12 bases remained unmatched. CDR3 length: 18 amino acids. CDR3 sequence reads: CASSPGTGQAYSNQPQHF. The CDR3 nucleotides read TGTGCCAGCAGCCCCGGGACAGGACAAGCATATAGCAATCAGCCCCAGCATTTT.

The chain combines TRBV5-1 with TRBJ2-2, with a possible D match to TRBD2 (6 bases). The CDR3 extends over 16 amino acids. Germline V gene lookup returns CDR1 SGHRS and CDR2 YFSETQ. With 4 bases removed from V and 4 bases from J, the gap between germline ends came to 17 bases. The CDR3 protein is CASSPHRDFSTGELFF. The CDR3 DNA reads TGCGCCAGCAGCCCCCACCGGGACTTCTCCACCGGGGAGCTGTTTTTT.

The genes are TRBV2 and TRBJ1-1, with 7 bases lining up with TRBD1. V gave up 6 bases and J gave up 2 bases; unmatched junction bases: 6. CDR1 and CDR2 (germline): SNHLY, FYNNEI. The CDR3 has 14 residues. The CDR3 region has the DNA TGTGCCAGCAGCCGACAGGGTGATAACACTGAAGCTTTCTTT. It is translated as CASSRQGDNTEAFF.

The gene calls are TRBV28 and TRBJ2-7, with TRBD2 matching over 7 bases. With V trimmed by 2 bases and J by 12 bases, 7 bases remained unmatched. This CDR3 comprises 12 residues. The germline V gene encodes CDR1 MDHEN and CDR2 SYDVKM. Here the CDR3 reads CASSLTSARTYF. The CDR3 DNA is TGTGCCAGCAGTTTAACTAGCGCCCGAACGTACTTC.

The rearrangement uses TRBV2 and TRBJ1-1, with D possibly TRBD1 on 5 matching bases. V lost 7 bases and J 1 base, leaving 10 bases between the germline ends. The CDR3 totals 13 residues. CDR1 and CDR2 from the germline V gene are SNHLY and FYNNEI. CDR3 in amino acids: CASNVDRNTEAFF. CDR3 in DNA: TGTGCCAGCAATGTAGACAGGAACACTGAAGCTTTCTTT.

V and J are TRBV6-6 and TRBJ2-7, with D possibly called TRBD1 or TRBD2 (5 bases each). V lost 5 bases to trimming and J lost 2 bases, with 13 bases between them. The CDR3 is 14 residues long. The germline V gene has CDR1 MNHNY and CDR2 SVGAGI (reference sequence). The CDR3 coding sequence is TGTGCCAGCAGTCTCTCAACGGGGCCCTACGAGCAGTACTTC. Translating gives CASSLSTGPYEQYF.

This clone has just one count. The rearrangement joins TRBV7-2 to TRBJ2-7; maybe TRBD1 (6 bases). This CDR3 spans 13 amino acids. Germline values: CDR1 SGHTA, CDR2 FQGNSA. V was shortened by 5 bases and J by 3 bases, with 11 bases between the two germline ends. This CDR3 reads CASSLGHRYEQYF. The CDR3 nucleotides read TGTGCCAGCAGCCTGGGACATCGCTACGAGCAGTACTTC.